What follows is one T cell receptor (beta chain) and its context. This entry comes from a study of blood T cell repertoires in COVID-19. Study-wide background: COVID-19 samples collected from the United States, Italy and Spain covered acute and convalescent phases. In each case, the material was cDNA or gDNA derived from T cells, B-cell-depleted T cells, or PBMCs.

Per the original data handling: For nucleated cells, counts were estimated from reference gene primer amplification. Clones were read by immunoSEQ multiplex PCR, and TCRdb kept only the in-frame ones, dropping some. V and J calls plus clone size are reproduced from that table; the DNA served to infer D and trimming. The data hold approximately 110,000 clones, with roughly 80% observed a single time. The V and J ends lost 4 bases and 5 bases, in that order; junction bases with no gene match: 1. This CDR3 has 13 residues. Germline V gene data show CDR1 as KGHSH and CDR2 as LQKENI. This sequence was found in a woman aged 55-70 years with acute or convalescent COVID-19. The source material was peripheral blood. The chain recombines TRBV18 with TRBJ2-5; 10 bases line up with TRBD1. CDR3 amino acids: CASSRQGAETQYF. DNA for the CDR3: TGTGCCAGCTCACGACAGGGGGCGGAGACCCAGTACTTC.